Ten or more counts support the clone carrying this T cell receptor (beta chain). No antigen is known for it. These data belong to a study of T-cell memory formation after mild COVID-19. For the study at large: Most TCR clusters belonged to a single donor. The study's findings and limits: Second-wave clones reaching peak frequency on day 37 lacked confirmed SARS-CoV-2 specificity. Several responding clones turned up in pre-infection memory, indicating that cross-reactive memory may have taken part.

V dropped 0 bases and J dropped 8 bases, with 17 bases sitting between them. The CDR3 loop spans 15 amino acids. CDR1 and CDR2 from the germline V gene are SGHRS and YFSETQ. The 5'RACE method, run with constant-segment primers, produced TCR alpha and TCR beta cDNA libraries (carrying sample barcodes and UMIs). TCRdb reprocessed the 5' RACE reads with MiXCR, giving one entry per CDR3 protein. The table includes some 270,000 distinct CDR3 sequences, less than 20% detected once. The sample was PBMCs or a T cell subset sorted from them (not recorded which). This TCR derives from an adult woman who had mild COVID-19 (a few samples of this study predate the infection). Cell type and time point are not known. This sequence joins TRBV5-1 and TRBJ1-2; D is perhaps TRBD1 (6 bases). As DNA, the CDR3 is TGCGCCAGCAGCTTGGCCGGGCAGGGGAAAGAAGGCTACACCTTC. Amino acids: CASSLAGQGKEGYTF.